Each of the 29 T cell receptor beta chains below was sequenced from the same sample in a study of blood T cell repertoires in COVID-19. Assay: immunoSEQ multiplex PCR; the TCRdb copy retains only in-frame clones and omits some. The sample has roughly 63,000 clones, 65% to 75% seen once. Sequencing used peripheral blood. All receptors derive from an elderly woman with acute or convalescent COVID-19.

This sequence joins TRBV13 and TRBJ2-7, with D possibly being TRBD2 (6 bases). The V end lost 5 bases, the J end lost 7 bases, and 12 bases lay between the germline ends. The germline V gene has CDR1 PRHDT and CDR2 FYEKMQ (reference sequence). The CDR3 length is 12 residues. The CDR3 DNA sequence: TGTGCCAGCAGCCCACCCCGGGGGGAGCAGTACTTC. This translates into CASSPPRGEQYF. The entire variable domain, with the rest obtained from reference TRBV13 and TRBJ2-7, is as follows: AAGVIQSPRHLIKEKRETATLKCYPIPRHDTVYWYQQGPGQDPQFLISFYEKMQSDKGSIPDRFSAQQFSDYHSELNMSSLELGDSALYFCASSPPRGEQYFGPGTRLTVT.

The rearrangement links TRBV10-1 to TRBJ1-1, with D unclear. Per the germline V gene, CDR1 is WNHNN and CDR2 is SYGVQD (reference sequence). The ends were cut back, 6 bases at V and 2 bases at J, with 28 bases in the middle. The length of the CDR3 is 19 residues. This CDR3 reads CASREIGLWAHPLNTEAFF. Here the CDR3 DNA reads TGCGCCAGCAGGGAAATAGGCCTATGGGCACATCCGCTTAACACTGAAGCTTTCTTT.

The chain has TRBV6-1 and TRBJ1-3; TRBD1 is a possible D gene (5 bases). The V gene's germline CDR1 is MNHNS and CDR2 SASEGT. V lost 2 bases and J lost 2, with 13 bases in between. This CDR3 has 16 residues. The DNA for the CDR3 is TGTGCCAGCAGTGAAATGGTCGGACATACTGGAAACACCATATATTTT. Translating gives CASSEMVGHTGNTIYF.

DNA of the CDR3: TGTGCCAGCAGCTTAACAATCTATGGCTACACCTTC. Residues: CASSLTIYGYTF. The rearrangement uses TRBV7-9 and TRBJ1-2; no clear D gene. Deletions cut 2 bases from V and 4 bases from J, with 5 bases between. Germline V gives CDR1 SEHNR, CDR2 FQNEAQ (reference sequence). This CDR3 is 12 amino acids long. Together with reference TRBV7-9 and TRBJ1-2, the CDR3 gives the full variable domain: DTGVSQNPRHKITKRGQNVTFRCDPISEHNRLYWYRQTLGQGPEFLTYFQNEAQLEKSRLLSDRFSAERPKGSFSTLEIQRTEQGDSAMYLCASSLTIYGYTFGSGTRLTVV.

The genes are TRBV28 and TRBJ2-3; a weak D match, TRBD2 (5 bases). This CDR3 contains 13 residues. Germline CDR1 and CDR2: MDHEN and SYDVKM. V was pared by 5 bases and J by 3 bases, with 9 bases between. CDR3 DNA sequence: TGTGCCAGCAGTCCCTCGGGAACAGATACGCAGTATTTT. Translated: CASSPSGTDTQYF.

This clone was observed a single time. The CDR3 loop reads CASSFGTGGGQTQYF. In nucleotides, the CDR3 is TGTGCCAGCAGCTTTGGGACAGGGGGCGGTCAGACCCAGTACTTC. The chain carries TRBV5-6 and TRBJ2-5; 12 bases are shared with TRBD1. The CDR3 contains 15 residues. Germline CDR1 SGHDT, CDR2 YYEEEE. V lost 2 bases to trimming and J lost 6 bases; unmatched junction nucleotides: 5.

The V and J genes are TRBV6-5 and TRBJ1-1, with D hard to call. V was shortened by 6 bases and J by 10 bases, with 21 bases between the two germline ends. The CDR3 consists of 14 residues. Germline V gene lookup returns CDR1 MNHEY and CDR2 SVGAGI. The CDR3 nucleotides are TGTGCCAGCAGGGATCAAGGCCACATAAGAGGAGCTTTCTTT. Protein product: CASRDQGHIRGAFF.

This chain uses TRBV10-3 with TRBJ2-1; TRBD2 matches 9 bases. V lost 6 bases and J lost 5; bases outside the gene matches: 8. CDR3 size: 15 residues. The germline V gene encodes CDR1 ENHRY and CDR2 SYGVKD. CDR3 sequence reads: CAISLGGRDHNEQFF. CDR3 coding DNA: TGTGCCATCAGCCTAGGCGGGAGGGATCACAATGAGCAGTTCTTC.

The genes are TRBV19 and TRBJ2-3; 14 bases map to TRBD2. Trimming removed 5 bases from V and 5 bases from J; junction bases left unmatched: 6. Germline values: CDR1 LNHDA, CDR2 SQIVND (reference sequence). This CDR3 is 16 amino acids long. The CDR3 loop reads CASSLTGTSGRDTQYF. The DNA for the CDR3 is TGTGCCAGTAGTCTCACCGGGACTAGCGGGAGAGATACGCAGTATTTT.

V and J are TRBV5-5 and TRBJ1-6; D gene unclear. Germline CDR1 is SGHKS and CDR2 is YYEKEE (reference sequence). The V end lost 4 bases, the J end lost 5 bases, and 16 bases lay between the germline ends. The length of the CDR3 is 16 residues. CDR3 in amino acids: CASSPTFGTNNSPLHF. CDR3 bases: TGTGCCAGCAGCCCCACATTCGGAACTAATAATTCACCCCTCCACTTT.

A word on this clone: Sequence at one end of the junction differs from germline and may be a read error. This sequence joins TRBV7-7 and TRBJ2-3; D possibly corresponds to TRBD1 (7 bases). Germline CDR1 reads SSHAT; CDR2 reads FNYEAQ (reference sequence). This CDR3 has 15 amino acids. The CDR3 DNA follows: TGTGCTAGCAGCGGCGGGACAGACAACACAGATACGCAGTATTTT. As protein: CASSGGTDNTDTQYF.

The chain joins TRBV19 to TRBJ2-3, with D perhaps TRBD2 (6 bases). The CDR3 has 12 amino acids. V lost 5 bases and J 10 bases, leaving 13 bases between the germline ends. The V gene's germline CDR1 is LNHDA and CDR2 SQIVND (reference sequence). The CDR3 nucleotides read TGTGCCAGTAGTTCCCGATCGGGGGCGCAGTATTTT. It codes for CASSSRSGAQYF.

This clone was observed once. V usage is TRBV27 and J usage is TRBJ2-7, with unresolved D. The CDR3 loop spans 14 amino acids. Germline CDR1 reads MNHEY; CDR2 reads SMNVEV (reference sequence). V was clipped by 5 bases and J by 3 bases, with 14 bases between them. The CDR3 DNA reads as TGTGCCAGCAGTGGGCTTCCATTACTCTACGAGCAGTACTTC. This sequence encodes CASSGLPLLYEQYF.

The J gene is TRBJ2-5, the V gene TRBV6-6; the D gene is possibly TRBD2 (5 bases). The CDR3 extends over 15 amino acids. Deletions cut 1 base from V and 2 bases from J, with 11 bases between. Germline-derived CDR1 and CDR2 are MNHNY and SVGAGI (reference sequence). CDR3 in DNA: TGTGCCAGCAGTTACTTTAGCGCTACACAAGAGACCCAGTACTTC. This sequence encodes CASSYFSATQETQYF.

This clone has only a few counts. The V gene is TRBV28, the J gene TRBJ1-2; D is unresolved. CDR3 size: 12 residues. V was cut by 2 bases and J by 7 bases, with 8 bases left in between. Germline lookup yields CDR1 MDHEN and CDR2 SYDVKM. CDR3 in amino acids: CASSLRVGGYTF. DNA for the CDR3: TGTGCCAGCAGTTTACGGGTTGGTGGCTACACCTTC.

About this clone: One junction end disagrees with the germline gene, perhaps due to a read error. This chain connects TRBV7-2 to TRBJ1-4; D is possibly TRBD1 (6 bases). CDR1 is SGHTA, CDR2 FQGNSA, per germline. The CDR3 runs 14 residues. CDR3 DNA sequence: TGTGCCAGCGGCTTTGTGGGGACATCAGAGAAACTGTTTTTT. Amino acids: CASGFVGTSEKLFF. Full variable domain (remainder filled in from reference TRBV7-2 and TRBJ1-4): GAGVSQSPSNKVTEKGKDVELRCDPISGHTALYWYRQSLGQGLEFLIYFQGNSAPDKSGLPSDRFSAERTGGSVSTLTIQRTQQEDSAVYLCASGFVGTSEKLFFGSGTQLSVL.

This clone occurred a few times. This chain links TRBV11-2 with TRBJ2-1; maybe TRBD2 (6 bases). The CDR3 has 15 residues. Trimming removed 4 bases at V and 10 bases at J, with 20 bases between. The germline V gene has CDR1 SGHAT and CDR2 FQNNGV. The CDR3 is CASSSEFGLPTEQFF. The DNA for the CDR3 is TGTGCCAGCAGCTCGGAATTCGGACTACCAACAGAGCAGTTCTTC.

The rearrangement links TRBV4-3 to TRBJ2-2; D is perhaps TRBD2 (6 bases). Germline V gives CDR1 LGHNA, CDR2 YSLEER. CDR3 length: 15 residues. Between the trimmed V and J ends, which lost 1 base and 6 bases, there was a span of 12 bases. In DNA form, the CDR3 reads TGCGCCAGCAGCCAAGGGCGACTAGAGGCCGGGGAGCTGTTTTTT. Its translation: CASSQGRLEAGELFF.

This clone has a single count. V usage is TRBV18 and J usage is TRBJ2-5; TRBD1 matches at 8 bases. The CDR3 length is 16 residues. The germline CDR1 and CDR2 sequences are KGHSH and LQKENI. V was pared by 0 bases and J by 5 bases, with 8 bases of the junction left unmatched. In DNA form, the CDR3 reads TGTGCCAGCTCACCACCCAGGGGGCAACACCTGGAGACCCAGTACTTC. This encodes CASSPPRGQHLETQYF.

V and J are TRBV28 and TRBJ2-5; TRBD2 aligns across 7 bases. Germline-derived CDR1 and CDR2 are MDHEN and SYDVKM. V lost 3 bases, J lost 2 bases, and 12 bases stayed unmatched. This CDR3 has 17 amino acids. CDR3 in DNA: TGTGCCAGCAGTTTTCCCAAGAGAGGACTAGGGCAAGAGACCCAGTACTTC. Its translation is CASSFPKRGLGQETQYF.

The CDR3 DNA is TGCAGCGTTGGGGTGACAGGGGGCTACGAGCAGTACTTC. It translates to CSVGVTGGYEQYF. This chain connects TRBV29-1 to TRBJ2-7; 9 bases agree with TRBD1. Germline CDR1 reads SQVTM; CDR2 reads ANQGSEA. Trimming cost V 4 bases and J 3 bases; bases outside gene matches: 4. The CDR3 extends over 13 amino acids.

The chain carries TRBV18 and TRBJ2-7; TRBD1 matches at 8 bases. The CDR3 consists of 14 residues. CDR1 KGHSH and CDR2 LQKENI come from the germline V gene. V lost 3 bases to trimming and J lost 6 bases; unmatched junction nucleotides: 7. CDR3 sequence (DNA): TGTGCCAGCTCACCGGGACAGGACCTTTTCGAGCAGTACTTC. Amino acid sequence: CASSPGQDLFEQYF.

The chain has TRBV15 and TRBJ1-1; a weak D match, TRBD1 (6 bases). The germline gives CDR1 LNHNV, CDR2 YYDKDF (reference sequence). The CDR3 spans 15 residues. The V end was cut by 1 base, the J end by 0 bases, with 9 bases between. The CDR3 sequence: CATSRGQALNTEAFF. The CDR3 DNA is TGTGCCACCAGCAGAGGACAGGCCCTGAACACTGAAGCTTTCTTT.

The V gene is TRBV2, the J gene TRBJ2-7; D gene uncertain. CDR1 SNHLY and CDR2 FYNNEI come from the germline V gene. V gave up 2 bases and J gave up 5 bases, with 4 bases separating them. This CDR3 is built from 11 residues. In nucleotides, the CDR3 is TGTGCCAGCAGTGAACTTCACGAGCAGTACTTC. It is translated as CASSELHEQYF.

This chain uses TRBV6-1 with TRBJ1-2, with 7 bases fitting TRBD1. The CDR3 has 15 amino acids. Germline V gives CDR1 MNHNS, CDR2 SASEGT. The junction had 7 bases not matched to a gene; V was cut back by 1 base and J by 5 bases. The CDR3 DNA sequence: TGTGCCAGCAGTGAAGGATGGCAGGGACAGTATGGCTACACCTTC. This encodes CASSEGWQGQYGYTF.

This clone showed up just a few times. As DNA, the CDR3 is TGTGCCAGCAGTTTCTTGGTGGGGGCGGACACTGAAGCTTTCTTT. Its translation: CASSFLVGADTEAFF. This chain links TRBV28 with TRBJ1-1; TRBD1 might be the D (6 bases). Trimming shortened V by 3 bases and J by 3 bases, and 14 bases separated the two germline ends. This CDR3 comprises 15 residues. The germline CDR1 and CDR2 sequences are MDHEN and SYDVKM.

V usage is TRBV2 and J usage is TRBJ2-7; TRBD2 might be the D (6 bases). V was cut by 5 bases and J by 4 bases, with 15 bases left in between. This CDR3 is 14 amino acids long. CDR1 SNHLY and CDR2 FYNNEI come from the germline V gene. The CDR3 sequence: CASSIGGTGYEQYF. The DNA of the CDR3 is TGTGCCAGCAGTATTGGAGGGACCGGGTACGAGCAGTACTTC.

V gene TRBV6-5 combines with J gene TRBJ1-2; D is undetermined. V gave up 6 bases and J gave up 0 bases, with 14 bases separating them. The CDR3 totals 15 residues. Germline CDR1 is MNHEY and CDR2 is SVGAGI. CDR3 coding DNA: TGTGCCAGCAGCCTAAGCTTCTTAGCTAACTATGGCTACACCTTC. Protein product: CASSLSFLANYGYTF.

The chain joins TRBV21-1 to TRBJ2-5; the D call TRBD2 from the table was never checked on the DNA. TRBV21-1 is shown as a pseudogene. The CDR3 covers 14 residues. The CDR3 spells CASSKAVTRETQYF. CDR3 bases: TGTGCCAGCAGCAAAGCAGTGACTAGGGAGACCCAGTACTTC.